A selection of T cell receptor beta chains follows, all from one sample in a study of Graves' ophthalmopathy and Graves' hyperthyroidism. TCRdb redid the calling of the multiplex PCR reads with MiXCR, one entry per CDR3 protein. The sample contains roughly 50,000 distinct CDR3 sequences, around 50% of which appear only once. Input material: peripheral blood. These receptor sequences come from an adult woman with Graves' ophthalmopathy. The CDR3 runs from the conserved cysteine through the conserved F or W.

cdr3_aa	v_call
CASSLGQGFTGELFF	TRBV6-5
CASSIGSSTDTQFF	TRBV19
CASSRWDRGRVQPQHF	TRBV6-1
CASSLDWVQFF	TRBV11-2
CASSGRGGAGEKLFF	TRBV4-1
CASSSGSRGGYTF	TRBV5-1
CASSEYDKAYGYTF	TRBV6-1
CASSPDRGVTNTEAFF	TRBV19
CASSLAGVNTEAFF	TRBV7-6
CASSLAAGAFYNEQFF	TRBV7-7
CSAGGLGEAFF	TRBV20-1
CAWTTSYEQYF	TRBV30
CSAGGDSALPYEQYF	TRBV20-1
CASSLEWVQYF	TRBV28
CASSTPGTSDEQYF	TRBV5-4
CSARSAASPNEQFF	TRBV20-1
CASRATSGGYEQYF	TRBV6-2/TRBV6-3
CSARRTSGISDEQFF	TRBV20-1
CASRQGYGYTF	TRBV6-2/TRBV6-3
CASSSGTGGVEQYF	TRBV9
CSVEDQGARGNTIYF	TRBV29-1
CATSETGTLKTQYF	TRBV24-1
CASSPGLAGGPRSIQYF	TRBV7-2
CASSLVSYEQYF	TRBV5-1
CASSLVSGSTGELFF	TRBV5-1
CASRRGARGNTIYF	TRBV28
CASSLDLADTQYF	TRBV5-1
CATSDPGLYNEQFF	TRBV24-1
CSAPGQEASDYEQYF	TRBV20-1
CASSELGWGFASSYEQYF	TRBV2
CASSNTMGVGEQFF	TRBV7-3
CSVEVGAGQNTGELFF	TRBV29-1
CASSITESKNIQYF	TRBV19
CASSLPPPTDTQYF	TRBV5-5
CASSLGPTYEQYF	TRBV5-6
CASSLRAGAGRNGYTF	TRBV28
CASSTNKAGSDTQYF	TRBV18
CSARSRTAGNTIYF	TRBV20-1
CASSSLSREGGTQYF	TRBV7-9
CASSLGPGLAGDDEQFF	TRBV7-7
CATGLAGVDEQFF	TRBV24-1
CASSYAGTGNEQFF	TRBV27
CASSLAGDRGDQPQHF	TRBV7-8
CSARGGPLPQHF	TRBV20-1
CASSPGGAGANVLTF	TRBV7-2
CASSPGLAGGAEQFF	TRBV11-3